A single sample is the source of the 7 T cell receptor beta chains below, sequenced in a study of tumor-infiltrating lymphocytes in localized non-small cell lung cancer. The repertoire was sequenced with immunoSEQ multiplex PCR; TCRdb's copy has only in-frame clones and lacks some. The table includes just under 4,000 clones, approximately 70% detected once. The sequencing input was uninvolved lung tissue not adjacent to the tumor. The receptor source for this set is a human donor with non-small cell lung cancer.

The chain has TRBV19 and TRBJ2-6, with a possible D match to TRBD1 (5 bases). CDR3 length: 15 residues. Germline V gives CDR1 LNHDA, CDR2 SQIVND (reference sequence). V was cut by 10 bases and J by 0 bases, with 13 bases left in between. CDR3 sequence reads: CATSPRGSGANVLTF. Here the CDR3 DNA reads TGTGCCACCTCCCCAAGGGGCTCTGGGGCCAACGTCCTGACTTTC.

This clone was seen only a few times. The CDR3: CASSSPRDRTSGGTTETQYF. CDR3 in DNA: TGCGCCAGCAGCTCACCTAGAGACAGGACTAGCGGGGGGACCACGGAGACCCAGTACTTC. The chain links TRBV5-1 to TRBJ2-5, with 14 bases fitting TRBD2. There are 20 residues in the CDR3. The germline V gene encodes CDR1 SGHRS and CDR2 YFSETQ. V was clipped by 3 bases and J by 5 bases; unmatched bases: 18.

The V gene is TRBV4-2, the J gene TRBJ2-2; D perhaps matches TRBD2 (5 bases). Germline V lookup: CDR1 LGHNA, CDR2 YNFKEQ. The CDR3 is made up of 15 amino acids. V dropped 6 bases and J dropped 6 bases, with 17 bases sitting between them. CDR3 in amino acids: CASRVVSGSAGELFF. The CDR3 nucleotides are TGTGCCAGCAGGGTAGTTAGTGGGAGCGCCGGGGAGCTGTTTTTT.

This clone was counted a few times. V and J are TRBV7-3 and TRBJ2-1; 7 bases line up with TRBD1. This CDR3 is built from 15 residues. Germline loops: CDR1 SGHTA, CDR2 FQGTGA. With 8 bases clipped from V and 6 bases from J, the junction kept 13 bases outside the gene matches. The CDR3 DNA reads TGTGCCAGCCACCGAACCGACGACAGGGCCAATGAGCAGTTCTTC. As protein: CASHRTDDRANEQFF.

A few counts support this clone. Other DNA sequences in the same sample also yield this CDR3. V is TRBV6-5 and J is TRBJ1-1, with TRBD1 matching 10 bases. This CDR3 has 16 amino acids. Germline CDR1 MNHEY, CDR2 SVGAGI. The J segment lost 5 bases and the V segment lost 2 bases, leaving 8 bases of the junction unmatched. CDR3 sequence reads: CASSYGGDRGRTEAFF. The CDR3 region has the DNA TGTGCCAGCAGTTACGGGGGGGACAGGGGAAGAACTGAAGCTTTCTTT.

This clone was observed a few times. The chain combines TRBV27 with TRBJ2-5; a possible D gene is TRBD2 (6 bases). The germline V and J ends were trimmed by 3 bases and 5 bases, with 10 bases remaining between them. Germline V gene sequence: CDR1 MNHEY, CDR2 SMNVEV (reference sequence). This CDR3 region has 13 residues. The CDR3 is CASSLLGRETQYF. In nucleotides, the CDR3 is TGTGCCAGCAGTTTGTTAGGGAGGGAGACCCAGTACTTC.

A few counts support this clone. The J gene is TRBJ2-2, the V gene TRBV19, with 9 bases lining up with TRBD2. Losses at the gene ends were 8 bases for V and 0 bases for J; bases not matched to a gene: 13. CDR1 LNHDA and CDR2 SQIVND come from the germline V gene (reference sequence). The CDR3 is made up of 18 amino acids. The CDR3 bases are TGTGCCAGTGGAGAGCACGGGGGCGGGGGGGCGAACACCGGGGAGCTGTTTTTT. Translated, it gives CASGEHGGGGANTGELFF.